These 17 T cell receptor beta chains share one sample of origin, sequenced in a study of T cells in Graves' hyperthyroidism and ophthalmopathy. It was RNA transcripts that yielded the amplified TCR beta CDR3 regions. HTBI primers were used for first-round RT-PCR of the TCR CDR3. TCRdb fed the multiplex PCR reads into MiXCR, producing one record per CDR3 protein. The table lists about 640,000 distinct CDR3 sequences, around 21% of them singletons. Sequencing was done on a sample of blood. These receptor sequences come from a man aged 30-40 years with Graves' ophthalmopathy.

This clonotype was observed a handful of times. The chain carries TRBV9 and TRBJ2-1; a weak D match, TRBD2 (6 bases). The ends were cut back, 0 bases at V and 0 bases at J, with 16 bases in the middle. The CDR3 consists of 18 residues. Germline V gene sequence: CDR1 SGDLS, CDR2 YYNGEE. Written as DNA, the CDR3 is TGTGCCAGCAGCGTAGCTACCGCCTCCGGGAGCTCCTACAATGAGCAGTTCTTC. This sequence encodes CASSVATASGSSYNEQFF.

The CDR3 DNA sequence: TGTGCCAGCAGCGTAGGCGGGAGGGCCGGCAATGAGCAGTTCTTC. Protein: CASSVGGRAGNEQFF. The chain has TRBV9 and TRBJ2-1; 9 bases map to TRBD2. V dropped 0 bases and J dropped 6; count of bases not matched to a gene: 4. There are 15 residues in the CDR3. In germline, CDR1 is SGDLS, CDR2 YYNGEE.

This clonotype showed up many times. The chain recombines TRBV6-2 or TRBV6-3 with TRBJ2-5, with a weak D call TRBD2 (5 bases). The germline CDR1 and CDR2 sequences are MNHEY and SVGEGT. Deletions cut 7 bases from V and 5 bases from J, with 11 bases between. The CDR3 has 12 residues. CDR3 nucleotides: TGTGCCAGCAAGGAGGTTGCGGAGACCCAGTACTTC. Protein sequence: CASKEVAETQYF.

There are many counts of this clonotype. This rearrangement joins TRBV28 to TRBJ2-7; no clear D. The V gene lost 4 bases and the J gene lost 5 bases, with 9 bases spanning the gap. This CDR3 comprises 12 residues. Germline V CDR1 and CDR2: MDHEN, SYDVKM. The CDR3 is CASSSGLDEQYF. As DNA, the CDR3 is TGTGCCAGCAGTTCCGGTCTGGACGAGCAGTACTTC.

This clonotype was counted between two and nine times. The chain uses TRBV2 and TRBJ1-1; D is undetermined. The CDR3 spans 11 residues. Germline assignment: CDR1 SNHLY and CDR2 FYNNEI. V lost 3 bases and J 7 bases, leaving 6 bases between the germline ends. CDR3 region: CASSDKGEAFF. The CDR3 DNA reads TGTGCCAGCAGTGATAAGGGTGAAGCTTTCTTT.

The rearrangement links TRBV27 to TRBJ2-7, with 7 bases lining up with TRBD2. V was clipped by 5 bases and J by 5 bases; unmatched bases: 9. The CDR3 sequence is 14 residues long. Germline V gene sequence: CDR1 MNHEY, CDR2 SMNVEV (reference sequence). CDR3 region: CASSLGVTSHEQYF. The DNA of the CDR3 is TGTGCCAGCAGTCTAGGGGTGACTAGCCACGAGCAGTACTTC.

In this sample, this clonotype turned up many times. The chain is built from TRBV3-1 and TRBJ1-2; D is uncertain. Germline lookup yields CDR1 LGHDT and CDR2 YNNKEL (reference sequence). The CDR3 covers 13 residues. Trimming took 4 bases from V and 2 from J, leaving 8 bases between them. The CDR3 is CASSPLSNYGYTF. The CDR3 region has the DNA TGTGCCAGCAGCCCTCTGTCCAACTATGGCTACACCTTC.

This clonotype appeared a few times. The genes are TRBV27 and TRBJ2-3; D is ambiguous. V lost 5 bases and J 0 bases, leaving 12 bases between the germline ends. CDR1 MNHEY and CDR2 SMNVEV come from the germline V gene (reference sequence). The CDR3 sequence is 15 residues long. For the CDR3, the DNA is TGTGCCAGCAGTGTAAGGCAACCGAGCACAGATACGCAGTATTTT. Amino acid sequence: CASSVRQPSTDTQYF.

The V gene is TRBV28, the J gene TRBJ1-1; unclear D gene. Germline CDR1 reads MDHEN; CDR2 reads SYDVKM. The CDR3 has 15 residues. V was cut by 4 bases and J by 0 bases, with 12 bases left in between. The CDR3, as DNA: TGTGCCAGCAGTTCCCGTCGGAACCTGAACACTGAAGCTTTCTTT. Translated, it gives CASSSRRNLNTEAFF. Looking up the rest from reference TRBV28 and TRBJ1-1 gives the full variable domain: DVKVTQSSRYLVKRTGEKVFLECVQDMDHENMFWYRQDPGLGLRLIYFSYDVKMKEKGDIPEGYSVSREKKERFSLILESASTNQTSMYLCASSSRRNLNTEAFFGQGTRLTVV.

This clonotype was counted many times. This chain links TRBV11-1 with TRBJ2-1, with D unresolved. Per germline, CDR1 SGHAT and CDR2 FQDESV (reference sequence). The V gene lost 2 bases and the J gene lost 6 bases, with 11 bases spanning the gap. The CDR3 is 14 amino acids. The CDR3 nucleotides are TGTGCCAGCAGCTTAAGAACGGCCGGCAATGAGCAGTTCTTC. It translates to CASSLRTAGNEQFF.

The V call is TRBV6-5, the J call TRBJ1-2, with no clear D. The CDR3 sequence is 15 residues long. Per the germline V gene, CDR1 is MNHEY and CDR2 is SVGAGI. V lost 0 bases to trimming and J lost 4 bases, with 12 bases between them. The CDR3 here is CASSYSNLGIYGYTF. Here the CDR3 DNA reads TGTGCCAGCAGTTACTCGAATCTTGGGATCTATGGCTACACCTTC.

This rearrangement joins TRBV3-1 to TRBJ2-7, with 7 positions matching TRBD2. Germline values: CDR1 LGHDT, CDR2 YNNKEL (reference sequence). Germline trimming cut 4 bases from V and 6 bases from J; bases unmatched to any gene: 6. This CDR3 is built from 13 residues. CDR3 bases: TGTGCCAGCAGCCGGGACTACGTCGCCGAGCAGTACTTC. This sequence encodes CASSRDYVAEQYF.

The sample holds a few counts of this clonotype. V is TRBV28 and J is TRBJ2-7; TRBD1 matches at 7 bases. Germline lookup yields CDR1 MDHEN and CDR2 SYDVKM. The trim removed 6 bases at V and 3 bases at J, leaving 11 bases unmatched. The CDR3 loop spans 15 amino acids. DNA of the CDR3: TGTGCCAGCAGCTCCACCGGGACAGAAGGCTACGAGCAGTACTTC. Translating gives CASSSTGTEGYEQYF.

This clonotype has at least ten counts. This sequence joins TRBV29-1 and TRBJ2-6, with TRBD1 identical over 10 bases. There are 16 residues in the CDR3. CDR1 is SQVTM, CDR2 ANQGSEA, per germline. V gave up 4 bases and J gave up 0 bases; unmatched junction bases: 3. The CDR3 here is CSVGDRGSSGANVLTF. CDR3 sequence (DNA): TGCAGCGTTGGGGACAGGGGCAGCTCTGGGGCCAACGTCCTGACTTTC.

The sample holds many counts of this clonotype. V and J are TRBV20-1 and TRBJ2-2; 11 positions agree with TRBD1. Looked up from germline, CDR1 is DFQATT and CDR2 is SNEGSKA (reference sequence). The CDR3 contains 15 residues. The J segment lost 1 base and the V segment lost 4 bases, leaving 2 bases of the junction unmatched. The CDR3 DNA reads TGCAGTGCTAAGGGACAGGGGGTGAACACCGGGGAGCTGTTTTTT. It codes for CSAKGQGVNTGELFF.

This clonotype was counted many times. This chain links TRBV18 with TRBJ2-1, with 8 bases lining up with TRBD1. This CDR3 comprises 14 residues. The V and J ends lost 6 bases and 10 bases, in that order; junction bases with no gene match: 11. Germline V gene lookup returns CDR1 KGHSH and CDR2 LQKENI. CDR3 in DNA: TGTGCCAGCTCTCAGCAGGGGGCGCGTCGGGAGCAGTTCTTC. Translation gives CASSQQGARREQFF.

The chain couples TRBV11-2 to TRBJ2-4, with 7 bases fitting TRBD2. J was trimmed by 9 bases and V by 5 bases; bases with no gene match: 13. CDR3 length: 15 amino acids. The germline CDR1 and CDR2 sequences are SGHAT and FQNNGV. CDR3 in amino acids: CASSDRGLPNGIQYF. The CDR3 DNA reads TGTGCCAGCAGCGATCGGGGACTACCGAATGGCATTCAGTACTTC.